The rows below give T cell receptor beta chains drawn from one sample of a study of CD8 T cells in ankylosing spondylitis. TCRdb processed the 5' RACE reads anew with MiXCR; each CDR3 protein has one entry. The sample comprises almost 400,000 distinct CDR3 sequences, 20% to 25% of which are singletons, and around 16% rests with the top ten. What was sequenced was blood, either unsorted or a sorted T cell fraction (not recorded which). These receptors were collected from a male donor with ankylosing spondylitis. Each CDR3 is given with its conserved first and last residue. D genes are given only for firm matches. Not every row has a clone size; where given, it reads once, few, many or a size class.

>TRBV6-1|TRBD1|TRBJ2-7|14|-
TGTGCCAGCAGTAAGGACAGGGGGTCCTACGAGCAGTACTTC
CASSKDRGSYEQYF
>TRBV3-1|-|TRBJ1-1|15|few
TGTGCCAGCAGCCAGCCCGGTTGGGGCTACACTGAAGCTTTCTTT
CASSQPGWGYTEAFF
>TRBV7-9|TRBD2|TRBJ2-7|15|-
TGTGCCAGCAGAAGACTAGCGGGAGAGTCCTACGAGCAGTACTTC
CASRRLAGESYEQYF
>TRBV6-2/TRBV6-3|-|TRBJ2-5|15|few
TGTGCCAGCAGTCCCCCGGGACACACAAGAGAGACCCAGTACTTC
CASSPPGHTRETQYF
>TRBV28|-|TRBJ1-2|16|once
TGTGCCAGCACCACGCGGCTACTGGGGGCGGTAGGTGGCTACACCTTC
CASTTRLLGAVGGYTF
>TRBV9|TRBD2|TRBJ2-1|17|-
TGTGCCAGCAGCGTAGCTACACTAGCGGGGGGGTACAATGAGCAGTTCTTC
CASSVATLAGGYNEQFF
>TRBV29-1|TRBD1|TRBJ2-2|17|many
TGCAGCGTTGGAGGGACAGGGGCGCCCGCGAACACCGGGGAGCTGTTTTTT
CSVGGTGAPANTGELFF
>TRBV2|TRBD2|TRBJ2-3|16|-
TGTGCCAGTAAACGGACTAGCGGGATGGGCACAGATACGCAGTATTTT
CASKRTSGMGTDTQYF
>TRBV27|-|TRBJ1-3|15|few
TGTGCCAGCAGCCTCGGGGCTGCCTCCGGAAACACCATATATTTT
CASSLGAASGNTIYF
>TRBV3-1|-|TRBJ2-2|15|-
TGTGCCAGCAGCCAAGTTCTCTATGGGACCGGGGAGCTGTTTTTT
CASSQVLYGTGELFF
>TRBV2|-|TRBJ1-5|14|-
TGTGCCAGCAGAGGGGACGGAAGCAATCAGCCCCAGCATTTT
CASRGDGSNQPQHF
>TRBV4-3|TRBD2|TRBJ2-7|15|few
TGCGCCAGCAGCACAAGGACTAGCGGGAGTGTTTTTTTGTACTTC
CASSTRTSGSVFLYF
>TRBV4-1|-|TRBJ1-4|15|-
TGCGCCAGCAGCCAACGGGGGACGGAGGGGGAAAAACTGTTTTTT
CASSQRGTEGEKLFF
>TRBV7-2|-|TRBJ2-6|16|few
TGTGCCAGCAGCCCCCCGACAGGAATTGGGGCCAACGTCCTGACTTTC
CASSPPTGIGANVLTF
>TRBV20-1|TRBD2|TRBJ2-3|14|few
TGCAGTGCTCCATTAGCGGGTCGCACAGATACGCAGTATTTT
CSAPLAGRTDTQYF
>TRBV6-6|-|TRBJ2-7|13|few
TGTGCCAGCAAATACGGATCCCTATACGAGCAGTACTTC
CASKYGSLYEQYF
>TRBV20-1|-|TRBJ2-7|11|-
TGCAGTGTTACCGCAATAGACGAGCAGTACTTC
CSVTAIDEQYF
>TRBV29-1|TRBD1|TRBJ1-4|14|few
TGCAGCGTTGGCCGGACAGGCGAGAATGAAAAACTGTTTTTT
CSVGRTGENEKLFF
>TRBV6-2/TRBV6-3|-|TRBJ2-3|14|-
TGTGCCAGCTTAAGCGGAGGGAGCACAGATACGCAGTATTTT
CASLSGGSTDTQYF
>TRBV5-1|TRBD2|TRBJ2-1|16|-
TGCGCCAGCAGCTTCCTAGCGGGAGAAAGGAACAATGAGCAGTTCTTC
CASSFLAGERNNEQFF
>TRBV28|TRBD1|TRBJ1-5|15|few
TGTGCCAGCAGTTTAGTGGACAGGGGTCATCAGCCCCAGCATTTT
CASSLVDRGHQPQHF
>TRBV6-2/TRBV6-3|TRBD1|TRBJ2-5|15|-
TGTGCCAGCAGTCACCGGGACAGGGGCGGAGAGACCCAGTACTTC
CASSHRDRGGETQYF
>TRBV20-1|-|TRBJ1-6|17|few
TGCAGTGCTAGAGAGGAACCTACAACAGTGAATAATTCACCCCTCCACTTT
CSAREEPTTVNNSPLHF